These 21 T cell receptor beta chains were sequenced from one sample in a study of T cell responses to AZD1222 COVID-19 vaccine. Profiling relied on immunoSEQ multiplex PCR, and the TCRdb table lists in-frame clones only, not all of them. The data hold about 140,000 clones, with roughly 92% observed a single time. The source material was peripheral blood, sampled on day 0 of AZD1222 vaccination. The receptors here all came from an adult in good health.

This chain uses TRBV3-1 (or the pseudogene TRBV3-2) with TRBJ1-2, with a weak D call TRBD1 (6 bases). CDR3 length: 14 amino acids. In germline, CDR1 is LGHDT, CDR2 YNNKEL (reference sequence). Trimming removed 4 bases at V and 3 bases at J, with 12 bases between. The CDR3 region has the DNA TGTGCCAGCAGCCTCCGGACAGACGACTATGGCTACACCTTC. This encodes CASSLRTDDYGYTF.

CDR3 protein: CASSPPGVNTGELFF. DNA of the CDR3: TGTGCCAGCAGCCCGCCAGGGGTAAACACCGGGGAGCTGTTTTTT. This chain connects TRBV9 to TRBJ2-2, with a tentative D call TRBD1 (6 bases). The V end lost 4 bases, the J end lost 2 bases, and 12 bases lay between the germline ends. The germline V gene has CDR1 SGDLS and CDR2 YYNGEE. The CDR3 length is 15 residues.

V is TRBV15 and J is TRBJ1-4; D possibly corresponds to TRBD1 (6 bases). V lost 5 bases to trimming and J lost 5 bases, with 15 bases between them. Germline CDR1 reads LNHNV; CDR2 reads YYDKDF (reference sequence). The CDR3 extends over 15 amino acids. The DNA of the CDR3 is TGTGCCACCAGCGCCGAACAGGGACCAAATGAAAAACTGTTTTTT. Translating it yields CATSAEQGPNEKLFF.

The chain is built from TRBV7-2 and TRBJ2-7; 7 bases agree with TRBD1. The CDR3 has 13 amino acids. From germline, CDR1 is SGHTA and CDR2 FQGNSA. Trimming took 7 bases from V and 5 from J; bases not matched to a gene: 8. The chain's CDR3 is CASKAGGGNEQYF. The CDR3 region has the DNA TGTGCCAGCAAGGCAGGGGGTGGCAACGAGCAGTACTTC.

The chain couples TRBV3-1 (or the pseudogene TRBV3-2) to TRBJ1-5, with D uncertain. V was clipped by 3 bases and J by 6 bases, with 12 bases between them. The CDR3 is 14 amino acids. Germline CDR1 is LGHDT and CDR2 is YNNKEL (reference sequence). The CDR3 reads CASSHRMNRQPQHF. CDR3 nucleotide sequence: TGTGCCAGCAGCCACCGCATGAATCGTCAGCCCCAGCATTTT.

This chain joins TRBV11-2 and TRBJ2-7, with 7 nucleotides matching TRBD2. Germline-derived CDR1 and CDR2 are SGHAT and FQNNGV. The CDR3 extends over 14 amino acids. Germline trimming cut 3 bases from V and 4 bases from J; bases unmatched to any gene: 6. The CDR3 region has the DNA TGTGCCAGCAGCTTGGGCGGGAGTCAGTACGAGCAGTACTTC. Its protein is CASSLGGSQYEQYF.

This clone was detected once. Its ends do not fully match the called genes, so a read error is possible. This chain connects TRBV5-1 to TRBJ2-7; 10 bases are a match to TRBD1. Germline V CDR1 and CDR2: SGHRS, YFSETQ. The CDR3 contains 13 residues. This CDR3 is CASSEFGTGDPLF. The CDR3 DNA reads as TGCGCCAGCAGTGAATTCGGGACAGGGGACCCCCTCTTC.

The gene calls are TRBV28 and TRBJ1-5; D unresolved. The CDR3 consists of 13 residues. Trimming removed 7 bases from V and 4 bases from J, with 11 bases in between. Germline CDR1 is MDHEN and CDR2 is SYDVKM. The CDR3 is CASKDSLNQPQHF. CDR3 sequence (DNA): TGTGCCAGCAAAGACTCTTTAAATCAGCCCCAGCATTTT.

This chain uses TRBV5-4 with TRBJ2-7; 8 bases align to TRBD1. V shed 1 base, J shed 2 bases, and the junction held 2 bases outside the gene matches. In germline, CDR1 is SGHNT, CDR2 YYREEE (reference sequence). The CDR3 length is 14 residues. The CDR3 DNA reads as TGTGCCAGCAGCTTGTTGGGACAGGCCTACGAGCAGTACTTC. Amino acid sequence: CASSLLGQAYEQYF.

The chain recombines TRBV11-3 with TRBJ2-2; D is perhaps TRBD1 (6 bases). V was shortened by 0 bases and J by 7 bases, with 12 bases between the two germline ends. Germline CDR1 and CDR2: SGHNT and YENEEA. The CDR3 consists of 15 residues. The CDR3 sequence is CASSLDRGLSGELFF. In DNA form, the CDR3 reads TGTGCCAGCAGCTTAGACAGGGGATTGAGCGGGGAGCTGTTTTTT.

This sequence joins TRBV2 and TRBJ2-5; no reliable D call. The germline V and J ends were trimmed by 3 bases and 1 base, with 12 bases remaining between them. The germline V gene has CDR1 SNHLY and CDR2 FYNNEI. The CDR3 runs 15 residues. The CDR3 region has the DNA TGTGCCAGCAGTGACCCGGTGACAATCCAAGAGACCCAGTACTTC. Translation: CASSDPVTIQETQYF. The full variable domain, with the rest looked up from reference TRBV2 and TRBJ2-5, is EPEVTQTPSHQVTQMGQEVILRCVPISNHLYFYWYRQILGQKVEFLVSFYNNEISEKSEIFDDQFSVERPDGSNFTLKIRSTKLEDSAMYFCASSDPVTIQETQYFGPGTRLLVL.

The genes are TRBV7-2 and TRBJ1-3; D not certain. CDR1 and CDR2 (germline): SGHTA, FQGNSA. The CDR3 sequence is 15 residues long. V lost 0 bases and J lost 2, with 8 bases in between. The CDR3 DNA is TGTGCCAGCAGCTTAGCAGGGTTGGCTGGAAACACCATATATTTT. Translation: CASSLAGLAGNTIYF. The whole variable domain, filled in from reference TRBV7-2 and TRBJ1-3, reads GAGVSQSPSNKVTEKGKDVELRCDPISGHTALYWYRQSLGQGLEFLIYFQGNSAPDKSGLPSDRFSAERTGGSVSTLTIQRTQQEDSAVYLCASSLAGLAGNTIYFGEGSWLTVV.

The V and J genes are TRBV10-3 and TRBJ1-2, with no clear D. This CDR3 contains 18 residues. The V and J ends lost 3 bases and 0 bases respectively, with 20 bases between them. Germline V lookup: CDR1 ENHRY, CDR2 SYGVKD. The CDR3 nucleotides read TGTGCCATCAGTGAAAATGGAATGGGATCGGGTCCTAACTATGGCTACACCTTC. Its protein is CAISENGMGSGPNYGYTF.

The J gene is TRBJ2-2, the V gene TRBV7-6; D may be TRBD2 (6 bases). CDR3 length: 18 residues. CDR1 is SGHVS, CDR2 FNYEAQ, per germline. V lost 1 base and J 4 bases, leaving 19 bases between the germline ends. The CDR3 is CASSLEGAGPPGTGELFF. The DNA of the CDR3 is TGTGCCAGCAGCTTAGAGGGTGCGGGACCGCCGGGCACCGGGGAGCTGTTTTTT.

The chain combines TRBV10-2 with TRBJ1-6, with D possibly matching TRBD1 (6 bases). This CDR3 contains 16 residues. From germline, CDR1 is WSHSY and CDR2 SAAADI. V gave up 5 bases and J gave up 10 bases, with 21 bases separating them. CDR3 protein: CASSNNPGTPNSPLHF. The CDR3 nucleotides read TGCGCCAGCAGTAATAACCCCGGGACACCAAACTCACCCCTCCACTTT.

In DNA form, the CDR3 reads TGTGCCGGGACAGAGATCAATAGCAATCAGCCCCAGCATTTT. Its protein is CAGTEINSNQPQHF. V usage is TRBV2 and J usage is TRBJ1-5; 7 bases are shared with TRBD1. The V gene's germline CDR1 is SNHLY and CDR2 FYNNEI. The CDR3 length is 14 residues. V trimming: 11 bases; J trimming: 0 bases; junction bases outside the gene matches: 7.

The gene calls are TRBV6-5 and TRBJ1-1; D remains unclear. Trimming took 7 bases from V and 4 from J, leaving 13 bases between them. The CDR3 contains 13 residues. Germline V lookup: CDR1 MNHEY, CDR2 SVGAGI. The CDR3 nucleotides are TGTGCCAGCACTTCCATCTGGGTCACTGAAGCTTTCTTT. Translation gives CASTSIWVTEAFF.

Remarks on this clone: An end of the junction differs from the germline gene, which may be a read error. Written as DNA, the CDR3 is TGTGCTAGCAGCTTAGGGACGGGGGAGACCCAGTACTTC. Protein product: CASSLGTGETQYF. This chain links TRBV7-7 with TRBJ2-5; tentatively, D is TRBD1 or TRBD2 (5 bases each). CDR3 length: 13 amino acids. The germline V gene has CDR1 SSHAT and CDR2 FNYEAQ (reference sequence).

A remark on this clone: This CDR3 is also generated by other DNA sequences in the sample. The genes are TRBV12-3 or TRBV12-4 and TRBJ2-3; D is ambiguous. Trimming took off 3 bases at V and 3 bases at J, with 4 bases between the two ends. There are 12 residues in the CDR3. The CDR3 protein is CASSLSTDTQYF. Here the CDR3 DNA reads TGTGCCAGCAGTTTGTCGACAGATACGCAGTATTTT.

The V call is TRBV28, the J call TRBJ1-4; D gene unclear. Per germline, CDR1 MDHEN and CDR2 SYDVKM. V lost 4 bases, J lost 4 bases, and 4 bases lay in between. The CDR3 has 12 residues. Here the CDR3 reads CASSSINEKLFF. The CDR3 nucleotides are TGTGCCAGCAGTTCGATTAATGAAAAACTGTTTTTT.

This clone showed up just once. V and J are TRBV28 and TRBJ2-7, with 8 bases identical to TRBD2. CDR1 MDHEN and CDR2 SYDVKM come from the germline V gene. The CDR3 is 19 amino acids. V was clipped by 8 bases and J by 0 bases; unmatched bases: 21. CDR3 nucleotides: TGTGCCAGCCCAATGCGGGGGGTCCTACCGTACCACCTCTCCTACGAGCAGTACTTC. Its translation: CASPMRGVLPYHLSYEQYF.